Below, 25 T cell receptor beta chains from the same sample are listed, as sequenced in a study of blood T cell repertoires in COVID-19. Generated by immunoSEQ multiplex PCR, the TCRdb table keeps only in-frame clones and is missing some. This table has approximately 200,000 clones, approximately 86% appearing once. Sequencing used PBMCs or T cells enriched from blood (not recorded which). The receptors originated from a woman between 25 and 40 years old who had been exposed to COVID-19.

This clone appeared a few times. The rearrangement links TRBV5-4 to TRBJ1-1, with D perhaps matching TRBD1 (6 bases). This CDR3 is 17 amino acids long. The V end was cut by 4 bases, the J end by 0 bases, with 19 bases between. From germline, CDR1 is SGHNT and CDR2 YYREEE (reference sequence). The CDR3 spells CASSPGGRGGMNTEAFF. The CDR3 coding sequence is TGTGCCAGCAGCCCGGGGGGGCGGGGAGGCATGAACACTGAAGCTTTCTTT.

V usage is TRBV30 and J usage is TRBJ2-7; 7 nucleotides align to TRBD2. V lost 7 bases and J lost 2; bases outside the gene matches: 2. Per the germline V gene, CDR1 is GTSNPN and CDR2 is SVGIG (reference sequence). CDR3 length equals 11 residues. The CDR3 DNA sequence: TGTGCCTACAGCGGGGCCTACGAGCAGTACTTC. Amino acid sequence: CAYSGAYEQYF.

V usage is TRBV5-1 and J usage is TRBJ1-1; possible D gene TRBD1, 5 bases. Per the germline V gene, CDR1 is SGHRS and CDR2 is YFSETQ. The CDR3 length is 18 residues. V was clipped by 3 bases and J by 0 bases, with 21 bases between them. CDR3 amino acids: CASSWGDPSTWLNTEAFF. CDR3 nucleotides: TGCGCCAGCAGCTGGGGGGACCCGTCAACGTGGTTGAACACTGAAGCTTTCTTT.

This clone was seen repeatedly, ten times or more. The chain links TRBV11-3 to TRBJ1-1; D might be TRBD1 (6 bases). The CDR3 sequence is 13 residues long. Per germline, CDR1 SGHNT and CDR2 YENEEA. V lost 7 bases and J 0 bases, leaving 9 bases between the germline ends. As DNA, the CDR3 is TGTGCCAGCACTGGGGGCATGAACACTGAAGCTTTCTTT. It encodes CASTGGMNTEAFF.

The chain links TRBV9 to TRBJ1-6, with D uncertain. Trimming left V 2 bases short and J 1 base short, with 16 bases between. The CDR3 totals 18 residues. Germline-derived CDR1 and CDR2 are SGDLS and YYNGEE. Written as DNA, the CDR3 is TGTGCCAGCAGCGTTTCCTTCCTCACCGGGTCCTATAATTCACCCCTCCACTTT. Translating it yields CASSVSFLTGSYNSPLHF. The variable domain in full, completed from reference TRBV9 and TRBJ1-6, reads DSGVTQTPKHLITATGQRVTLRCSPRSGDLSVYWYQQSLDQGLQFLIQYYNGEERAKGNILERFSAQQFPDLHSELNLSSLELGDSALYFCASSVSFLTGSYNSPLHFGNGTRLTVT.

The V gene is TRBV6-1, the J gene TRBJ1-2, with TRBD1 identical over 8 bases. Germline V gene lookup returns CDR1 MNHNS and CDR2 SASEGT. The CDR3 has 15 amino acids. The J segment lost 4 bases and the V segment lost 1 base, leaving 5 bases of the junction unmatched. In nucleotides, the CDR3 is TGTGCCAGCAGTGAAGGGACAGGGAAAAGCTATGGCTACACCTTC. It yields the protein CASSEGTGKSYGYTF.

The chain uses TRBV6-6 and TRBJ1-5, with 8 bases identical to TRBD1. This CDR3 region has 13 residues. CDR1 is MNHNY and CDR2 is SVGAGI in the germline V gene (reference sequence). Trimming at V came to 9 bases and at J to 5 bases, leaving 6 bases not matched to a gene. DNA of the CDR3: TGTGCCAGTAGAGACAGGGGTGATCAGCCCCAGCATTTT. It encodes CASRDRGDQPQHF.

The CDR3 region is CASSVFRGKGSSYNSPLHF. CDR3 in DNA: TGTGCCAGCAGCGTCTTCAGGGGTAAGGGGAGCTCCTATAATTCACCCCTCCACTTT. The chain employs TRBV5-6 and TRBJ1-6, with a possible D match to TRBD1 (6 bases). The V end lost 4 bases, the J end lost 0 bases, and 20 bases lay between the germline ends. The CDR3 has 19 residues. Germline-derived CDR1 and CDR2 are SGHDT and YYEEEE.

The chain combines TRBV6-5 with TRBJ2-3; the match to TRBD2 covers 7 bases. Germline V lookup: CDR1 MNHEY, CDR2 SVGAGI. This CDR3 spans 14 amino acids. With V trimmed by 6 bases and J by 6 bases, 9 bases remained unmatched. The CDR3 reads CASRTGGTADTQYF. The CDR3, as DNA: TGTGCCAGCAGGACGGGGGGAACGGCGGATACGCAGTATTTT.

The chain employs TRBV12-5 and TRBJ1-2, with D perhaps TRBD1 (6 bases). The germline V gene encodes CDR1 LGHNT and CDR2 FRNRAP. The CDR3 extends over 11 amino acids. The V gene lost 6 bases and the J gene lost 6 bases, with 8 bases spanning the gap. CDR3 nucleotide sequence: TGTGCTAGTGGCAGGGACAATGGCTACACCTTC. Amino acids: CASGRDNGYTF.

The chain has TRBV5-1 and TRBJ2-7; TRBD1 matches at 9 bases. Per germline, CDR1 SGHRS and CDR2 YFSETQ. This CDR3 is built from 15 residues. The V segment lost 3 bases and the J segment 3 bases; nucleotides outside the gene matches: 7. For the CDR3, the DNA is TGCGCCAGCAGCTACCAAGGACAGGGGAGCTACGAGCAGTACTTC. The encoded protein is CASSYQGQGSYEQYF.

This chain joins TRBV19 and TRBJ1-2; the D gene is possibly TRBD1 (5 bases). The CDR3 consists of 15 residues. CDR1 LNHDA and CDR2 SQIVND come from the germline V gene (reference sequence). Trimming pared 4 bases from V and 0 bases from J, leaving 12 bases between. The CDR3 nucleotides are TGTGCCAGTAGTACGACAGTGCTCGCTAACTATGGCTACACCTTC. This sequence encodes CASSTTVLANYGYTF.

This chain joins TRBV5-8 and TRBJ1-1; D remains unclear. The CDR3 loop spans 13 amino acids. CDR1 is SGHTS, CDR2 YDEGEE, per germline. V was pared by 5 bases and J by 2 bases, with 10 bases between. The CDR3 loop is CASSSSLNTEAFF. DNA of the CDR3: TGTGCCAGCAGTTCGTCCCTAAACACTGAAGCTTTCTTT.

This chain uses TRBV7-8 with TRBJ1-5, with a possible D match to TRBD1 (6 bases). Trimming pared 8 bases from V and 5 bases from J, leaving 16 bases between. Germline-derived CDR1 and CDR2 are SGHVS and FQNEAQ. The CDR3 length is 14 residues. CDR3 coding DNA: TGTGCCAGCTCGACCCGGGACAATTATCAGCCCCAGCATTTT. This translates into CASSTRDNYQPQHF.

The rearrangement uses TRBV21-1 and TRBJ1-1; the table's TRBD1 call for D was not verified on the DNA. TRBV21-1 is listed as a pseudogene. The CDR3 length is 17 residues. As DNA, the CDR3 is TGTGCCAGCAGCAAAAAAGACGTCGACAAATTGGGCACTGAAGCTTTCTTT. Amino acids: CASSKKDVDKLGTEAFF.

J is TRBJ2-1 and V is TRBV19; 9 bases match TRBD1. The germline V gene encodes CDR1 LNHDA and CDR2 SQIVND (reference sequence). The CDR3 sequence is 15 residues long. V was clipped by 5 bases and J by 12 bases; unmatched bases: 14. CDR3 sequence (DNA): TGTGCCAGTAGTGTCGACAGGGGGTCTTTCTTTGGGCAGTTCTTC. Its translation is CASSVDRGSFFGQFF.

This sequence joins TRBV5-1 and TRBJ2-3; 9 bases match TRBD2. The germline gives CDR1 SGHRS, CDR2 YFSETQ. With 0 bases clipped from V and 2 bases from J, the junction kept 7 bases outside the gene matches. CDR3 length: 17 amino acids. The DNA of the CDR3 is TGCGCCAGCAGCTTGGGTGGAGCGGGGGGATTCACAGATACGCAGTATTTT. This gives the protein CASSLGGAGGFTDTQYF.

The chain carries TRBV10-2 and TRBJ2-7; 9 bases fit TRBD1. CDR3 size: 16 residues. The V gene end was trimmed by 6 bases and the J gene end by 2 bases; junction bases not matched to a gene: 11. Looked up from germline, CDR1 is WSHSY and CDR2 is SAAADI. CDR3 loop: CASSQPGTGITYEQYF. The DNA for the CDR3 is TGCGCCAGCAGCCAACCGGGGACAGGGATAACCTACGAGCAGTACTTC.

CDR3 in amino acids: CATSDSPDRTDEQYF. Here the CDR3 DNA reads TGTGCCACCAGTGACTCCCCGGACAGGACGGACGAGCAGTACTTC. The chain links TRBV24-1 to TRBJ2-7; 7 bases align to TRBD1. CDR3 length equals 15 residues. CDR1 and CDR2 from the germline V gene are KGHDR and SFDVKD. J was trimmed by 5 bases and V by 4 bases; bases with no gene match: 10.

In its sample, this clone was seen once. The rearrangement joins TRBV2 to TRBJ1-1; D uncertain. The germline CDR1 and CDR2 sequences are SNHLY and FYNNEI. The germline V and J ends were trimmed by 5 bases and 1 base, with 2 bases remaining between them. CDR3 length equals 11 residues. CDR3 region: CASSQNTEAFF. The CDR3 DNA follows: TGTGCCAGCAGTCAGAACACTGAAGCTTTCTTT.

The chain carries TRBV10-1 and TRBJ1-1; 9 positions match TRBD1. Germline V gene data show CDR1 as WNHNN and CDR2 as SYGVQD (reference sequence). CDR3 length equals 14 residues. J lost 4 bases, V lost 3 bases, and 3 bases had no gene match. The CDR3: CASSELQGATEAFF. The CDR3, as DNA: TGCGCCAGCAGTGAATTACAGGGGGCCACTGAAGCTTTCTTT.

V usage is TRBV11-3 and J usage is TRBJ2-7; 7 positions agree with TRBD1. This CDR3 contains 15 residues. Germline-derived CDR1 and CDR2 are SGHNT and YENEEA. V lost 5 bases, J lost 2 bases, and 9 bases stayed unmatched. Written as DNA, the CDR3 is TGTGCCAGCAGCCTGAGAGACAGGGAAGCCTACGAGCAGTACTTC. As protein: CASSLRDREAYEQYF.

This clone was recorded once. The rearrangement uses TRBV24-1 and TRBJ1-2, with TRBD1 matching over 8 bases. CDR3 length equals 12 residues. Losses at the gene ends were 5 bases for V and 8 bases for J; bases not matched to a gene: 3. Germline-derived CDR1 and CDR2 are KGHDR and SFDVKD. CDR3 sequence (DNA): TGTGCCACCAGTGGTGGACAGGGAGGCTACACCTTC. It translates to CATSGGQGGYTF.

The chain recombines TRBV19 with TRBJ2-7; D might be TRBD2 (5 bases). Germline V CDR1 and CDR2: LNHDA, SQIVND (reference sequence). Trimming stripped 0 bases from V and 3 bases from J, with 12 bases between. The CDR3 totals 15 residues. CDR3 sequence: CASSIEGSRYYEQYF. In DNA form, the CDR3 reads TGTGCCAGTAGTATAGAGGGGAGTCGGTACTACGAGCAGTACTTC.

J is TRBJ1-1 and V is TRBV9, with TRBD1 identical over 7 bases. The CDR3 totals 17 residues. Germline CDR1 and CDR2: SGDLS and YYNGEE. V was pared by 0 bases and J by 5 bases, with 13 bases of the junction left unmatched. CDR3 nucleotide sequence: TGTGCCAGCAGCGTAGGGACAGGTGACCCCCTGAGTACTGAAGCTTTCTTT. Translated, it gives CASSVGTGDPLSTEAFF.